One sample yielded the 29 T cell receptor beta chains listed below, sequenced in a study of blood T cell repertoires in COVID-19. Clones were read by immunoSEQ multiplex PCR, and TCRdb kept only the in-frame ones, dropping some. The sample shows some 130,000 clones, around nine tenths of them seen only once. Specimen: peripheral blood. All receptors come from a woman between 65 and 79 years old with COVID-19, enrolled during active disease.

This clone has only a few counts. J is TRBJ1-4 and V is TRBV10-3; 10 positions agree with TRBD1. The V gene's germline CDR1 is ENHRY and CDR2 SYGVKD. The CDR3 runs 16 residues. Trimming removed 2 bases from V and 2 bases from J; junction bases left unmatched: 2. CDR3 residues: CAISERDRGTNEKLFF. In DNA form, the CDR3 reads TGTGCCATCAGTGAGCGGGACAGGGGCACTAATGAAAAACTGTTTTTT.

The J gene is TRBJ2-7, the V gene TRBV6-2 or TRBV6-3; TRBD2 is a possible D gene (6 bases). The length of the CDR3 is 13 residues. Germline CDR1 MNHEY, CDR2 SVGEGT. V was cut by 5 bases and J by 7 bases, with 15 bases left in between. Here the CDR3 DNA reads TGTGCCAGCAGTGGGACTCTCCAGGTAGAGCAGTACTTC. Protein sequence: CASSGTLQVEQYF.

The chain combines TRBV7-5 with TRBJ1-2; TRBD1 is the table's D call and was not checked against the DNA. TRBV7-5 counts as a pseudogene. This CDR3 is 16 amino acids long. CDR3 DNA sequence: TGTGCCAGAAGCTTAGGTAGGACAGGTACGACGCGAGGCTACACCTTC. This encodes CARSLGRTGTTRGYTF.

The V and J genes are TRBV19 and TRBJ1-2; TRBD1 might be the D (5 bases). V was clipped by 1 base and J by 3 bases, with 9 bases between them. This CDR3 has 14 residues. Germline V lookup: CDR1 LNHDA, CDR2 SQIVND (reference sequence). CDR3 region: CASSIGGRDYGYTF. The CDR3, as DNA: TGTGCCAGTAGTATAGGTGGCAGGGACTATGGCTACACCTTC.

This chain joins TRBV24-1 and TRBJ1-1, with D unclear. The CDR3 has 14 residues. Between the trimmed V and J ends, which lost 7 bases and 3 bases, there was a span of 14 bases. Germline V gene data show CDR1 as KGHDR and CDR2 as SFDVKD. The CDR3 coding sequence is TGTGCCACCAGATGGGCCTGGAGGCACACTGAAGCTTTCTTT. Translated, it gives CATRWAWRHTEAFF.

The rearrangement joins TRBV10-1 to TRBJ1-4; D not certain. CDR1 WNHNN and CDR2 SYGVQD come from the germline V gene (reference sequence). CDR3 length: 16 residues. Trimming left V 2 bases short and J 4 bases short, with 14 bases between. The CDR3 region has the DNA TGCGCCAGCAGTGAGATTCTCCGGGAAGTTAATGAAAAACTGTTTTTT. Its translation is CASSEILREVNEKLFF.

The chain employs TRBV5-6 and TRBJ2-2; maybe TRBD1 (6 bases). CDR3 length: 15 amino acids. Trimming removed 4 bases from V and 7 bases from J, with 17 bases in between. Germline V gene data show CDR1 as SGHDT and CDR2 as YYEEEE. The CDR3 nucleotides are TGTGCCAGCAGCCAAATATTGGGGGCGAGCGGGGAGCTGTTTTTT. Protein: CASSQILGASGELFF.

This chain connects TRBV3-1 (or the pseudogene TRBV3-2) to TRBJ2-5, with D uncertain. The CDR3 is 18 residues long. Germline V gene sequence: CDR1 LGHDT, CDR2 YNNKEL (reference sequence). With 0 bases removed from V and 2 bases from J, the gap between germline ends came to 19 bases. CDR3 loop: CASSQEHIGGLTQETQYF. For the CDR3, the DNA is TGTGCCAGCAGCCAAGAACATATCGGTGGGCTTACTCAAGAGACCCAGTACTTC.

The V and J genes are TRBV7-9 and TRBJ1-2, with TRBD1 matching 9 bases. V lost 5 bases to trimming and J lost 2 bases; unmatched junction nucleotides: 6. CDR3 length equals 15 residues. Germline V gives CDR1 SEHNR, CDR2 FQNEAQ (reference sequence). In nucleotides, the CDR3 is TGTGCCAGCAGCGAGGACAGGGGAGCCAACTATGGCTACACCTTC. Translated, it gives CASSEDRGANYGYTF.

The genes are TRBV5-1 and TRBJ2-5; D might be TRBD1 (6 bases). Germline V gene lookup returns CDR1 SGHRS and CDR2 YFSETQ. V shed 4 bases and J shed 1 base, with 23 bases lying between them. This CDR3 comprises 18 residues. CDR3 DNA sequence: TGCGCCAGCAGCCTGGACCCGCCCGGGACAAGAAGCCAAGAGACCCAGTACTTC. It translates to CASSLDPPGTRSQETQYF.

The gene calls are TRBV19 and TRBJ1-5; 8 bases are a match to TRBD1. Germline-derived CDR1 and CDR2 are LNHDA and SQIVND (reference sequence). After removal of 7 bases from V and 0 bases from J, the junction contained 5 bases not matched to a gene. This CDR3 is 15 amino acids long. The CDR3, as DNA: TGTGCCAGTACCGAGACAGGGGATAGCAATCAGCCCCAGCATTTT. Its protein is CASTETGDSNQPQHF. The variable domain in full, with the rest retrieved from reference TRBV19 and TRBJ1-5, is DGGITQSPKYLFRKEGQNVTLSCEQNLNHDAMYWYRQDPGQGLRLIYYSQIVNDFQKGDIAEGYSVSREKKESFPLTVTSAQKNPTAFYLCASTETGDSNQPQHFGDGTRLSIL.

The rearrangement joins TRBV19 to TRBJ1-5; D perhaps matches TRBD1 (5 bases). Germline values: CDR1 LNHDA, CDR2 SQIVND (reference sequence). Trimming left V 6 bases short and J 2 bases short, with 11 bases between. The CDR3 totals 14 residues. CDR3 bases: TGTGCCAGTAGATCCGACAGTGGCAATCAGCCCCAGCATTTT. Translation gives CASRSDSGNQPQHF.

This clone has a single count. This chain joins TRBV9 and TRBJ1-3; D unresolved. The length of the CDR3 is 17 residues. From germline, CDR1 is SGDLS and CDR2 YYNGEE. V lost 3 bases and J lost 2, with 18 bases in between. This CDR3 is CASSAPAPGYTGNTIYF. DNA for the CDR3: TGTGCCAGCAGCGCGCCTGCCCCAGGTTACACTGGAAACACCATATATTTT.

V usage is TRBV7-2 and J usage is TRBJ2-1; 10 bases are shared with TRBD2. CDR1 is SGHTA, CDR2 FQGNSA, per germline. This CDR3 is built from 17 residues. The V gene end was trimmed by 0 bases and the J gene end by 4 bases; junction bases not matched to a gene: 6. The CDR3 here is CASSLALGSGGYNEQFF. CDR3 DNA sequence: TGTGCCAGCAGCTTAGCGTTGGGTAGCGGGGGGTACAATGAGCAGTTCTTC. Variable domain in full (rest from reference TRBV7-2 and TRBJ2-1): GAGVSQSPSNKVTEKGKDVELRCDPISGHTALYWYRQSLGQGLEFLIYFQGNSAPDKSGLPSDRFSAERTGGSVSTLTIQRTQQEDSAVYLCASSLALGSGGYNEQFFGPGTRLTVL.

In its sample, this clone was seen a few times. The chain is built from TRBV5-4 and TRBJ1-6, with D hard to call. The germline V and J ends were trimmed by 0 bases and 0 bases, with 10 bases remaining between them. CDR3 length: 17 amino acids. From germline, CDR1 is SGHNT and CDR2 YYREEE (reference sequence). The CDR3 sequence is CASSLVLLSSYNSPLHF. The CDR3 DNA follows: TGTGCCAGCAGCTTGGTGTTGCTCAGCTCCTATAATTCACCCCTCCACTTT.

A single count supports this clone. This chain's CDR3 is CASTNMNTEAFF. Written as DNA, the CDR3 is TGTGCCAGCACCAACATGAACACTGAAGCTTTCTTT. The genes are TRBV6-5 and TRBJ1-1; the D is unclear. Germline-derived CDR1 and CDR2 are MNHEY and SVGAGI. The ends were cut back, 7 bases at V and 0 bases at J, with 6 bases in the middle. The CDR3 is made up of 12 amino acids.

The rearrangement links TRBV4-1 to TRBJ2-3; 8 bases agree with TRBD2. Germline-derived CDR1 and CDR2 are MGHRA and YSYEKL. The CDR3 runs 17 residues. V dropped 2 bases and J dropped 2; count of bases not matched to a gene: 9. The CDR3: CASSQLGGAVNTDTQYF. In DNA, the CDR3 is TGCGCCAGCAGCCAACTCGGGGGGGCCGTCAACACAGATACGCAGTATTTT.

The chain has TRBV7-9 and TRBJ2-5, with D tentatively TRBD2 (6 bases). V lost 2 bases, J lost 5 bases, and 15 bases lay in between. CDR3 length: 15 amino acids. Germline CDR1 reads SEHNR; CDR2 reads FQNEAQ (reference sequence). This CDR3 is CASSLREERGETQYF. The CDR3 coding sequence is TGTGCCAGCAGCTTAAGGGAGGAGCGAGGGGAGACCCAGTACTTC.

This chain joins TRBV3-1 (or the pseudogene TRBV3-2) and TRBJ1-1; D is unclear. The V and J ends lost 4 bases and 3 bases respectively, with 9 bases between them. The CDR3 has 13 residues. CDR1 and CDR2 from the germline V gene are LGHDT and YNNKEL (reference sequence). The CDR3 loop is CASSPIRDTEAFF. DNA of the CDR3: TGTGCCAGCAGCCCCATCCGGGACACTGAAGCTTTCTTT.

The V call is TRBV19, the J call TRBJ2-7, with TRBD1 matching over 7 bases. Germline V gives CDR1 LNHDA, CDR2 SQIVND (reference sequence). V gave up 3 bases and J gave up 2 bases; unmatched junction bases: 7. This CDR3 has 15 amino acids. CDR3 region: CASSIMGQTTYEQYF. CDR3 nucleotides: TGTGCCAGTAGTATCATGGGACAGACCACCTACGAGCAGTACTTC.

As DNA, the CDR3 is TGTGCCAGCAGCCAACAGGGAGACAGGGGGCAGCCCCAGCATTTT. The encoded protein is CASSQQGDRGQPQHF. The chain employs TRBV7-2 and TRBJ1-5, with 9 bases fitting TRBD1. Looked up from germline, CDR1 is SGHTA and CDR2 is FQGNSA. J lost 7 bases, V lost 5 bases, and 9 bases had no gene match. The CDR3 consists of 15 residues.

V gene TRBV7-9 combines with J gene TRBJ1-6; TRBD1 might be the D (5 bases). The CDR3 extends over 14 amino acids. The ends were cut back, 1 base at V and 8 bases at J, with 9 bases in the middle. CDR1 is SEHNR, CDR2 FQNEAQ, per germline (reference sequence). The CDR3 loop reads CASSLVGEDSPLHF. The CDR3 nucleotides are TGTGCCAGCAGCTTAGTGGGGGAGGATTCACCCCTCCACTTT.

The V gene is TRBV27, the J gene TRBJ1-5; D perhaps matches TRBD1 (5 bases). Germline assignment: CDR1 MNHEY and CDR2 SMNVEV (reference sequence). With 3 bases removed from V and 1 base from J, the gap between germline ends came to 10 bases. This CDR3 spans 15 amino acids. The CDR3 is CASSLRGGSNQPQHF. CDR3 in DNA: TGTGCCAGCAGTTTGCGGGGGGGGAGCAATCAGCCCCAGCATTTT.

This clone was found once. CDR3: CASSLEVVRGGLYEQYF. The CDR3 nucleotides are TGCGCCAGCAGCTTGGAAGTAGTGAGGGGGGGCCTGTACGAGCAGTACTTC. The genes are TRBV5-1 and TRBJ2-7; TRBD2 is a possible D gene (7 bases). V lost 0 bases and J lost 4, with 20 bases in between. The CDR3 loop spans 17 amino acids. Germline V gene lookup returns CDR1 SGHRS and CDR2 YFSETQ.

CDR3 amino acids: CASSLAGQGIGTQYF. CDR3 nucleotide sequence: TGCGCCAGCAGCTTGGCCGGACAGGGTATTGGGACCCAGTACTTC. This chain uses TRBV5-1 with TRBJ2-5; 8 bases agree with TRBD1. Germline lookup yields CDR1 SGHRS and CDR2 YFSETQ. V shed 0 bases, J shed 7 bases, and the junction held 8 bases outside the gene matches. This CDR3 has 15 residues. The whole variable domain, remainder taken from reference TRBV5-1 and TRBJ2-5, is KAGVTQTPRYLIKTRGQQVTLSCSPISGHRSVSWYQQTPGQGLQFLFEYFSETQRNKGNFPGRFSGRQFSNSRSEMNVSTLELGDSALYLCASSLAGQGIGTQYFGPGTRLLVL.

V usage is TRBV28 and J usage is TRBJ2-2; 9 bases are a match to TRBD1. Unmatched junction bases numbered 21, after V lost 2 bases and J lost 5 bases. This CDR3 has 21 residues. The V gene's germline CDR1 is MDHEN and CDR2 SYDVKM. This chain's CDR3 is CASSLLPVFRFRTGDTGELFF. The CDR3 DNA is TGTGCCAGCAGTTTACTTCCAGTTTTCAGGTTTCGGACAGGGGATACCGGGGAGCTGTTTTTT.

The chain uses TRBV28 and TRBJ1-2, with D possibly matching TRBD1 (6 bases). Between the trimmed V and J ends, which lost 7 bases and 4 bases, there was a span of 22 bases. The germline V gene encodes CDR1 MDHEN and CDR2 SYDVKM. This CDR3 comprises 16 residues. The DNA for the CDR3 is TGTGCCAGCACCTCACAAGGCAGGGGTAGGGGCTATGGCTACACCTTC. It yields the protein CASTSQGRGRGYGYTF.

CDR3 DNA: TGTGCCAGTAGTACCACAGGGGCTGGAAACACCATATATTTT. Encoded protein: CASSTTGAGNTIYF. The V and J genes are TRBV19 and TRBJ1-3; 7 nucleotides align to TRBD1. The germline V gene has CDR1 LNHDA and CDR2 SQIVND (reference sequence). With V trimmed by 4 bases and J by 2 bases, 2 bases remained unmatched. The CDR3 is made up of 14 amino acids. Full variable domain (rest looked up from reference TRBV19 and TRBJ1-3): DGGITQSPKYLFRKEGQNVTLSCEQNLNHDAMYWYRQDPGQGLRLIYYSQIVNDFQKGDIAEGYSVSREKKESFPLTVTSAQKNPTAFYLCASSTTGAGNTIYFGEGSWLTVV.

The chain employs TRBV5-1 and TRBJ1-5, with 7 bases that match TRBD1. V was clipped by 4 bases and J by 3 bases; unmatched bases: 4. The CDR3 length is 14 residues. Germline loops: CDR1 SGHRS, CDR2 YFSETQ. The CDR3 here is CASSLGTDNQPQHF. The CDR3 DNA reads as TGCGCCAGCAGCCTGGGGACAGACAATCAGCCCCAGCATTTT.